The entry below describes one T cell receptor (beta chain). As yet, its antigen is unknown. Measured with immunoSEQ multiplex PCR; TCRdb has only the in-frame clones, and not every one. The sample has tens of thousands of clones; about 89% are singletons. Germline CDR1 is SGHTA and CDR2 is FQGNSA. Trimming cost V 4 bases and J 2 bases; bases outside gene matches: 4. The CDR3 extends over 14 amino acids. This sample was included in a study of T cells in localized non-small cell lung cancer. General study points: Uninvolved adjacent lung showed the highest T cell clonality, exceeding tumor. Appearing in adjacent lung were a median around 60 of the top 100 tumor clones.

The rearrangement joins TRBV7-2 to TRBJ2-5; 7 bases map to TRBD1. The sequences come from peripheral blood, collected before any cancer treatment. The clonotype originates from a man between 40 and 75 years old with stage I squamous cell lung carcinoma. The CDR3 region has the DNA TGTGCCAGCAGCTGGAACAGGGGACAAGAGACCCAGTACTTC. This gives the protein CASSWNRGQETQYF.